This is a list of T cell receptor beta chains from one sample in a study of shared clonotypes between healthy human individuals. Using immunoSEQ multiplex PCR, the repertoire was profiled, and TCRdb retains in-frame clones only, with some absent. The table lists millions of clones, 90% to 95% of them singletons. Material for sequencing was naive CD4+ T cells sorted from blood. The receptors were sampled from a man aged 18 to 30 in good health. The CDR3 runs from the conserved cysteine through the conserved F or W. A D gene is named only where the DNA matches it firmly. The size field is filled for only some rows; it gives once, few, many or a size class.

D gene: NA; clone size: NA; J gene: TRBJ2-5; V gene: TRBV7-2; CDR3 DNA: TGTGCCAGCAGCTTAGTGTCGGGGGCCCTACAAGAGACCCAGTACTTC; CDR3 protein: CASSLVSGALQETQYF
D gene: NA; clone size: NA; J gene: TRBJ1-5; V gene: TRBV19; CDR3 DNA: TGTGCCAGTAGTATAGTTACCACCTTCAATCAGCCCCAGCATTTT; CDR3 protein: CASSIVTTFNQPQHF
D gene: TRBD2; clone size: NA; J gene: TRBJ2-7; V gene: TRBV7-9; CDR3 DNA: TGTGCCAGCAGCCTAGGACTAGCGGGGGTCTCCGAGCAGTACTTC; CDR3 protein: CASSLGLAGVSEQYF
D gene: TRBD2; clone size: NA; J gene: TRBJ2-2; V gene: TRBV5-1; CDR3 DNA: TGCGCCAGCAGCTTGGTGCTAGCGGGACTTAACACCGGGGAGCTGTTTTTT; CDR3 protein: CASSLVLAGLNTGELFF
D gene: NA; clone size: once; J gene: TRBJ2-1; V gene: TRBV20-1; CDR3 DNA: TGCAGTGCTAGATGGGGGGATGAGCAGTTCTTC; CDR3 protein: CSARWGDEQFF
D gene: TRBD2; clone size: NA; J gene: TRBJ2-5; V gene: TRBV7-2; CDR3 DNA: TGTGCCAGCAGCTTAGCTGGGATAGCGGGAGAGACCCAGTACTTC; CDR3 protein: CASSLAGIAGETQYF
D gene: TRBD1; clone size: NA; J gene: TRBJ2-2; V gene: TRBV10-3; CDR3 DNA: TGTGCCATAGGACAGGGGGCGGACACCGGGGAGCTGTTTTTT; CDR3 protein: CAIGQGADTGELFF
D gene: NA; clone size: once; J gene: TRBJ2-5; V gene: TRBV2; CDR3 DNA: TGTGCCAGCCGGACCCCGAGAGACACCCAAGAGACCCAGTACTTC; CDR3 protein: CASRTPRDTQETQYF
D gene: NA; clone size: once; J gene: TRBJ2-7; V gene: TRBV11-2; CDR3 DNA: TGTGCCAGCAGCTTCCCCGGTCTAGTGGAGCAGTACTTC; CDR3 protein: CASSFPGLVEQYF
D gene: TRBD1; clone size: NA; J gene: TRBJ1-1; V gene: TRBV6-5; CDR3 DNA: TGTGCCAGCAGTTTACAGGGGATTGTCACTGAAGCTTTCTTT; CDR3 protein: CASSLQGIVTEAFF
D gene: TRBD2; clone size: NA; J gene: TRBJ2-5; V gene: TRBV19; CDR3 DNA: TGTGCCAGTAGTATTGTGGCGGGAGACCAAGAGACCCAGTACTTC; CDR3 protein: CASSIVAGDQETQYF
D gene: TRBD2; clone size: NA; J gene: TRBJ2-4; V gene: TRBV30; CDR3 DNA: TGTGCCTGGTCCTGGGGGGGGTCGGGCATTCAGTACTTC; CDR3 protein: CAWSWGGSGIQYF
D gene: NA; clone size: few; J gene: TRBJ2-7; V gene: TRBV19; CDR3 DNA: TGTGCCAGTAGTGTCCTCAGGGGACCCCTCTACGAGCAGTACTTC; CDR3 protein: CASSVLRGPLYEQYF
D gene: NA; clone size: NA; J gene: TRBJ1-2; V gene: TRBV19; CDR3 DNA: TGTGCCAGTAGTTTCCCAGCCTTCGGCTATGGCTACACCTTC; CDR3 protein: CASSFPAFGYGYTF